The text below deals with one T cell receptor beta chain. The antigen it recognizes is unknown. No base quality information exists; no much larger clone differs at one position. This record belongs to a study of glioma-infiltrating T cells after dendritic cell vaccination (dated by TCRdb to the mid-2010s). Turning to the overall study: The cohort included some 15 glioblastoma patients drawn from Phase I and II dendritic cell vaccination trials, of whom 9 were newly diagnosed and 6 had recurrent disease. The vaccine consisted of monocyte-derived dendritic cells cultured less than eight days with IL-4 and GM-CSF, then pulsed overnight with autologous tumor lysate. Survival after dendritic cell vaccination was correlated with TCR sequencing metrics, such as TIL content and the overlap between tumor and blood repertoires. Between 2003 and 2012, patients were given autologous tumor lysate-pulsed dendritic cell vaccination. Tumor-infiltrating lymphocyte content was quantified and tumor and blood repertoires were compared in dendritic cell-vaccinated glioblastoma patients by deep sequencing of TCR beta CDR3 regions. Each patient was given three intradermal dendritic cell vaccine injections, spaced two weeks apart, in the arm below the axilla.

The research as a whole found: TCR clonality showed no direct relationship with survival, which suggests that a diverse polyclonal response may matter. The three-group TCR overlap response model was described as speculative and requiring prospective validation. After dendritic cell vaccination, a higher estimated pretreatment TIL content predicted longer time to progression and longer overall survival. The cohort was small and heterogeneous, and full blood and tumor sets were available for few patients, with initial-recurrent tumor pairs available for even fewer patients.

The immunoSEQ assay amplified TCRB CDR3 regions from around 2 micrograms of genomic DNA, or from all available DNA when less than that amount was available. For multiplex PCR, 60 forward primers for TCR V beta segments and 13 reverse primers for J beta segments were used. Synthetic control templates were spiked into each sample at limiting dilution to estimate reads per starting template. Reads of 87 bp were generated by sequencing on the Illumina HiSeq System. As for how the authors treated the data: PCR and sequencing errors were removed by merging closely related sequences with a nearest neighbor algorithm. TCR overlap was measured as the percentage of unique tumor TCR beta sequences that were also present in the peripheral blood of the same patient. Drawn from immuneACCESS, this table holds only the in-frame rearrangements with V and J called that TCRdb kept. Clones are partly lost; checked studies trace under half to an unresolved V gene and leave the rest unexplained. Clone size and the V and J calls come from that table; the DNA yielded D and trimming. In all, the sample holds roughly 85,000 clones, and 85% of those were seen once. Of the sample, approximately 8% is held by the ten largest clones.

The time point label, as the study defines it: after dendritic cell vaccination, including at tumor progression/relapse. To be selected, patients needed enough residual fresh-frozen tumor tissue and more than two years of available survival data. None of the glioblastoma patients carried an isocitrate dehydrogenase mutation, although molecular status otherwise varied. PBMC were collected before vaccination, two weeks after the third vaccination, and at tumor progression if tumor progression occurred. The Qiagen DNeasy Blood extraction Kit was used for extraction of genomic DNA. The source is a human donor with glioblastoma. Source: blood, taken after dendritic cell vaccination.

The CDR3 region has the sequence CASSSSGGGQETQYF. The nucleotides read TGTGCCAGCAGTTCTAGCGGGGGGGGCCAAGAGACCCAGTACTTC. The sequence links TRBV6-6 to TRBJ2-5; TRBD2 matches 12 bases in the middle. V lost 4 bases and J lost 1 base, and the count of bases not matched to a germline gene is 1. Taken from the germline V gene (reference sequence), the CDR1 and CDR2 loops are MNHNY and SVGAGI. The CDR3 numbers 15 residues from cysteine through phenylalanine. The only DNA kept is the CDR3, 45 bases in frame from the first base.